This T cell receptor (beta chain) was observed in a study of identical twins. Healthy Caucasians were all of the donors. V lost 3 bases to trimming and J lost 9 bases, with 10 bases between them. The CDR3 loop spans 12 amino acids. CDR1 and CDR2 (germline): SGHTA, FQGNSA. TCRdb redid the calling of the 5' RACE reads with MiXCR, one entry per CDR3 protein. The sample lists 1,800,000 or so distinct CDR3 sequences, roughly a third seen once, with about 0.27% in the top ten. This clonotype was seen only a few times. This sequence was found in a newborn girl in good health. The chain joins TRBV7-2 to TRBJ2-3, with unresolved D. Input material: cord blood. In nucleotides, the CDR3 is TGTGCCAGCAGCTTCTCCCCCTCCACGCAGTATTTT. Amino acids: CASSFSPSTQYF.